The clone carrying this T cell receptor (beta chain) turned up a few times. Its antigen is as yet unknown. V was shortened by 4 bases and J by 8 bases, with 18 bases between the two germline ends. This CDR3 is 14 amino acids long. CDR1 and CDR2 (germline): SGHDT, YYEEEE. This sample was included in a study of regulatory T cells in long-lasting Graves disease. Arm-PCR with iRepertoire HTBI primers amplified the CDR3 regions for these TCR beta libraries. One entry per CDR3 protein results from TCRdb running MiXCR on the multiplex PCR reads. The data show 500,000 to 800,000 distinct CDR3 sequences, 25% to 30% seen once. Described time point: persistent/refractory GD, antithyroid drugs over 5 years with positive TRAb. PBMC RNA served as the TCR library source. Points from the study as a whole: Persistent disease exhibited a predilection for TRBV28, TRBJ1-2 and TRBJ2-5.

The clonotype was recovered from a female donor with Graves disease. This sample comprised peripheral blood mononuclear cells (PBMCs), obtained when the disease was refractory, from a patient treated with antithyroid drugs. J is TRBJ1-2 and V is TRBV5-6; D remains unclear. DNA of the CDR3: TGTGCCAGCAGCACAAGGACGTTCTCCAAAGGCTACACCTTC. The encoded protein is CASSTRTFSKGYTF.